Each of the 26 T cell receptor beta chains below was sequenced from the same sample in a study of blood T cell repertoires in COVID-19. Profiled with immunoSEQ multiplex PCR; TCRdb holds only in-frame clones, not every one. The data contain some 190,000 clones, approximately 77% of them seen just once; the ten biggest clones take up about 10%. Sequencing was carried out using peripheral blood. All receptors come from a woman at least 80 years old with active or convalescent COVID-19.

This clone came up once. The sample holds other DNA sequences that translate to the same CDR3. V and J are TRBV7-8 and TRBJ2-1; TRBD1 matches at 7 bases. CDR3 length: 13 amino acids. CDR1 is SGHVS and CDR2 is FQNEAQ in the germline V gene. J was trimmed by 4 bases and V by 3 bases; bases with no gene match: 0. The CDR3, as DNA: TGTGCCAGCAGCTTGGGACAGTACAATGAGCAGTTCTTC. Protein sequence: CASSLGQYNEQFF.

This clone is a singleton in its sample. The V gene is TRBV18, the J gene TRBJ1-1; TRBD1 agrees at 10 bases. Trimming cost V 4 bases and J 2 bases; bases outside gene matches: 10. The CDR3 is made up of 17 amino acids. Germline lookup yields CDR1 KGHSH and CDR2 LQKENI. CDR3 bases: TGTGCCAGCTCACGGATCCGGGACAGGGGTAGAAACACTGAAGCTTTCTTT. Protein: CASSRIRDRGRNTEAFF.

V usage is TRBV2 and J usage is TRBJ2-5; a possible D gene is TRBD2 (6 bases). This CDR3 region has 15 residues. V shed 3 bases and J shed 4 bases, with 15 bases lying between them. Germline CDR1 and CDR2: SNHLY and FYNNEI. CDR3 residues: CASSDRGSEGETQYF. The CDR3 DNA follows: TGTGCCAGCAGTGATCGGGGGTCCGAGGGAGAGACCCAGTACTTC.

In nucleotides, the CDR3 is TGTGCCAGCAGCCCTACAAGAGGTGGCACCGGGGAGCTGTTTTTT. It codes for CASSPTRGGTGELFF. The rearrangement uses TRBV7-3 and TRBJ2-2; D remains ambiguous. Germline V gene data show CDR1 as SGHTA and CDR2 as FQGTGA. This CDR3 spans 15 amino acids. Trimming removed 5 bases from V and 4 bases from J, with 14 bases in between.

This rearrangement joins TRBV7-9 to TRBJ2-3; TRBD2 matches at 9 bases. J was trimmed by 0 bases and V by 3 bases; bases with no gene match: 1. Per germline, CDR1 SEHNR and CDR2 FQNEAQ (reference sequence). The CDR3 covers 15 residues. The CDR3 reads CASSFTSGSTDTQYF. The CDR3 DNA reads TGTGCCAGCAGCTTTACTAGCGGGAGCACAGATACGCAGTATTTT. Full variable domain (rest looked up from reference TRBV7-9 and TRBJ2-3): DTGVSQNPRHKITKRGQNVTFRCDPISEHNRLYWYRQTLGQGPEFLTYFQNEAQLEKSRLLSDRFSAERPKGSFSTLEIQRTEQGDSAMYLCASSFTSGSTDTQYFGPGTRLTVL.

The chain has TRBV3-1 (or the pseudogene TRBV3-2) and TRBJ2-3, with 9 nucleotides matching TRBD1. J was trimmed by 3 bases and V by 5 bases; bases with no gene match: 9. CDR1 LGHDT and CDR2 YNNKEL come from the germline V gene (reference sequence). The CDR3 loop spans 16 amino acids. CDR3 loop: CASSVRTGGLTDTQYF. CDR3 in DNA: TGTGCCAGCAGCGTACGAACAGGGGGCCTAACAGATACGCAGTATTTT.

The chain uses TRBV7-6 and TRBJ2-2, with TRBD1 matching 8 bases. There are 15 residues in the CDR3. V lost 5 bases and J lost 7; bases outside the gene matches: 9. Per germline, CDR1 SGHVS and CDR2 FNYEAQ. The CDR3 sequence is CASSPRQGAGGELFF. The CDR3, as DNA: TGTGCCAGCAGCCCCAGGCAGGGGGCGGGCGGGGAGCTGTTTTTT.

The chain carries TRBV5-1 and TRBJ1-2; D is perhaps TRBD1 (6 bases). The germline V gene encodes CDR1 SGHRS and CDR2 YFSETQ. CDR3 length: 13 amino acids. Trimming took off 5 bases at V and 6 bases at J, with 14 bases between the two ends. CDR3 amino acids: CASRAPAGDGYTF. CDR3 coding DNA: TGCGCCAGCAGGGCACCAGCAGGGGATGGCTACACCTTC.

The chain uses TRBV30 and TRBJ2-2; no firm D call. V lost 4 bases and J lost 3, with 18 bases in between. This CDR3 is 16 amino acids long. Germline CDR1 GTSNPN, CDR2 SVGIG (reference sequence). The CDR3 region is CAWNPSLVSHTGELFF. CDR3 bases: TGTGCCTGGAACCCCAGTCTTGTATCTCACACCGGGGAGCTGTTTTTT.

J is TRBJ1-2 and V is TRBV5-1; 8 positions agree with TRBD1. There are 14 residues in the CDR3. Germline V gives CDR1 SGHRS, CDR2 YFSETQ. V lost 5 bases to trimming and J lost 8 bases; unmatched junction nucleotides: 11. CDR3 DNA: TGCGCCAGCAGACCCCCAGGGGGCGCGGGAGGCTACACCTTC. It yields the protein CASRPPGGAGGYTF.

V is TRBV7-2 and J is TRBJ1-2; no reliable D call. Per the germline V gene, CDR1 is SGHTA and CDR2 is FQGNSA. CDR3 length: 13 amino acids. V was trimmed by 3 bases and J by 2 bases, leaving 7 bases between them. The chain's CDR3 is CASSFGENYGYTF. As DNA, the CDR3 is TGTGCCAGCAGCTTTGGGGAGAACTATGGCTACACCTTC. The entire variable domain, with the rest obtained from reference TRBV7-2 and TRBJ1-2, is as follows: GAGVSQSPSNKVTEKGKDVELRCDPISGHTALYWYRQSLGQGLEFLIYFQGNSAPDKSGLPSDRFSAERTGGSVSTLTIQRTQQEDSAVYLCASSFGENYGYTFGSGTRLTVV.

The chain carries TRBV6-5 and TRBJ2-7, with 9 bases fitting TRBD2. The germline CDR1 and CDR2 sequences are MNHEY and SVGAGI. The CDR3 loop spans 15 amino acids. After removal of 5 bases from V and 0 bases from J, the junction contained 5 bases not matched to a gene. In DNA, the CDR3 is TGTGCCAGCAGTCCCACTAGCGGGTTCTCCTACGAGCAGTACTTC. This translates into CASSPTSGFSYEQYF.

The chain has TRBV7-9 and TRBJ2-2; 9 bases are shared with TRBD1. Germline CDR1 and CDR2: SEHNR and FQNEAQ (reference sequence). The CDR3 spans 19 residues. V trimming: 0 bases; J trimming: 6 bases; junction bases outside the gene matches: 14. The CDR3 protein is CASSLATLSGQGKAGELFF. CDR3 nucleotides: TGTGCCAGCAGCTTAGCTACCCTCTCAGGACAGGGGAAGGCCGGGGAGCTGTTTTTT.

The chain carries TRBV27 and TRBJ1-5, with a possible D match to TRBD1 (6 bases). This CDR3 contains 15 residues. Trimming stripped 7 bases from V and 5 bases from J, with 18 bases between. The germline gives CDR1 MNHEY, CDR2 SMNVEV (reference sequence). The CDR3: CASTSSGDKDQPQHF. The CDR3 DNA is TGTGCCAGCACCTCTTCCGGGGACAAGGATCAGCCCCAGCATTTT.

J is TRBJ2-2 and V is TRBV6-2 or TRBV6-3; 11 nucleotides align to TRBD2. CDR3 length: 16 amino acids. Per germline, CDR1 MNHEY and CDR2 SVGEGT. With 5 bases clipped from V and 0 bases from J, the junction kept 2 bases outside the gene matches. The CDR3 DNA sequence: TGTGCCAGCAGTATGGGACTAGCGGCGAACACCGGGGAGCTGTTTTTT. Translated: CASSMGLAANTGELFF.

V gene TRBV18 combines with J gene TRBJ2-2, with 8 bases identical to TRBD1. Germline loops: CDR1 KGHSH, CDR2 LQKENI. The junction had 5 bases not matched to a gene; V was cut back by 5 bases and J by 3 bases. This CDR3 region has 15 residues. Written as DNA, the CDR3 is TGTGCCAGCTCAACTTCGGGACAGGACACCGGGGAGCTGTTTTTT. Encoded protein: CASSTSGQDTGELFF.

The chain joins TRBV5-1 to TRBJ2-1; TRBD2 agrees at 8 bases. CDR3 length: 15 amino acids. J gave up 15 bases and V 5 bases, and 19 bases lay outside the gene matches. Germline values: CDR1 SGHRS, CDR2 YFSETQ. This CDR3 reads CASRPTPGLGVVGFF. DNA for the CDR3: TGCGCCAGCAGACCCACGCCGGGACTAGGCGTTGTTGGGTTCTTC. Full variable domain (outside the CDR3, taken from reference TRBV5-1 and TRBJ2-1): KAGVTQTPRYLIKTRGQQVTLSCSPISGHRSVSWYQQTPGQGLQFLFEYFSETQRNKGNFPGRFSGRQFSNSRSEMNVSTLELGDSALYLCASRPTPGLGVVGFFGPGTRLTVL.

The gene calls are TRBV7-8 and TRBJ2-2; D possibly corresponds to TRBD1 (6 bases). This CDR3 contains 15 residues. Looked up from germline, CDR1 is SGHVS and CDR2 is FQNEAQ. The ends were cut back, 1 base at V and 4 bases at J, with 10 bases in the middle. In DNA form, the CDR3 reads TGTGCCAGCAGCTTAGTGGGGGCTTTCACCGGGGAGCTGTTTTTT. This sequence encodes CASSLVGAFTGELFF.

V gene TRBV7-3 combines with J gene TRBJ2-3; 14 nucleotides match TRBD2. The CDR3 is 17 amino acids. CDR1 and CDR2 from the germline V gene are SGHTA and FQGTGA. With 4 bases clipped from V and 3 bases from J, the junction kept 6 bases outside the gene matches. This CDR3 is CASSSGTSGRSTDTQYF. The CDR3 DNA follows: TGTGCCAGCAGCTCCGGGACTAGCGGGAGATCAACAGATACGCAGTATTTT.

The chain couples TRBV27 to TRBJ1-1; TRBD1 agrees at 8 bases. The germline CDR1 and CDR2 sequences are MNHEY and SMNVEV (reference sequence). The J segment lost 5 bases and the V segment lost 7 bases, leaving 12 bases of the junction unmatched. The length of the CDR3 is 15 residues. The CDR3 reads CASKGYQGAGTEAFF. The CDR3 DNA reads as TGTGCCAGCAAGGGGTATCAGGGGGCGGGAACTGAAGCTTTCTTT.

The chain employs TRBV5-4 and TRBJ1-2; TRBD1 matches at 9 bases. The trim removed 4 bases at V and 3 bases at J, leaving 4 bases unmatched. Germline V gene sequence: CDR1 SGHNT, CDR2 YYREEE (reference sequence). CDR3 length: 14 residues. As DNA, the CDR3 is TGTGCCAGCAGCCAACGGACAGGGGACTATGGCTACACCTTC. Translation gives CASSQRTGDYGYTF.

The chain uses TRBV9 and TRBJ2-5, with 10 bases aligning to TRBD1. Germline values: CDR1 SGDLS, CDR2 YYNGEE. CDR3 length: 14 residues. V lost 3 bases and J lost 3; bases outside the gene matches: 2. The CDR3 spells CASSAGTGEETQYF. For the CDR3, the DNA is TGTGCCAGCAGCGCCGGGACAGGGGAAGAGACCCAGTACTTC.

The J gene is TRBJ1-1, the V gene TRBV28; 10 bases match TRBD1. Germline CDR1 MDHEN, CDR2 SYDVKM. CDR3 length equals 15 residues. With V trimmed by 3 bases and J by 5 bases, 6 bases remained unmatched. The CDR3 nucleotides are TGTGCCAGCAGTTTGGGAGGGACAGGGGATACTGAAGCTTTCTTT. It encodes CASSLGGTGDTEAFF.

The V and J genes are TRBV14 and TRBJ1-6; perhaps TRBD1 as D (5 bases). The CDR3 consists of 13 residues. The V and J ends lost 0 bases and 15 bases respectively, with 12 bases between them. CDR1 and CDR2 (germline): SGHDN, FVKESK. The DNA of the CDR3 is TGTGCCAGCAGCCAAGAACCAGGACAACACCTCCACTTT. Amino acid sequence: CASSQEPGQHLHF.

This chain joins TRBV2 and TRBJ1-2, with D unclear. The CDR3 runs 13 residues. CDR1 is SNHLY and CDR2 is FYNNEI in the germline V gene. V was shortened by 6 bases and J by 9 bases, with 17 bases between the two germline ends. This CDR3 is CASRSTAEGSYTF. For the CDR3, the DNA is TGTGCCAGCAGGTCTACGGCGGAGGGTAGCTACACCTTC.

The chain joins TRBV18 to TRBJ1-2; D may be TRBD1 (6 bases). This CDR3 comprises 16 residues. CDR1 and CDR2 (germline): KGHSH, LQKENI. Between the trimmed V and J ends, which lost 3 bases and 2 bases, there was a span of 16 bases. CDR3 loop: CASSPGVWGQNYGYTF. CDR3 DNA sequence: TGTGCCAGCTCACCGGGAGTATGGGGACAAAACTATGGCTACACCTTC.